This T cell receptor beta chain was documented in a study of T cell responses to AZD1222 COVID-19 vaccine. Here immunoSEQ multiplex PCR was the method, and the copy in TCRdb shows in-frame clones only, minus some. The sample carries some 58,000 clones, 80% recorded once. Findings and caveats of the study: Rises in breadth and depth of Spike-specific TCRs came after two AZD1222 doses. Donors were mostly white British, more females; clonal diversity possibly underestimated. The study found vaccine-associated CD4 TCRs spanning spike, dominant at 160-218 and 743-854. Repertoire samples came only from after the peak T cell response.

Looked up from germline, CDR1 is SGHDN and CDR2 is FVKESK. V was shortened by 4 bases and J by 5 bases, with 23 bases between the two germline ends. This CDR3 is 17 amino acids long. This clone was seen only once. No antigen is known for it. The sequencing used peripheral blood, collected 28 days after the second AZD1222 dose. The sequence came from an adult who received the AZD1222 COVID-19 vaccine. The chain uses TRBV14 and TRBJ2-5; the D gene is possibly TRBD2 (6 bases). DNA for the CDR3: TGTGCCAGCAGCCGCGGGACTCAAGTGAACCCCTACGAGACCCAGTACTTC. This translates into CASSRGTQVNPYETQYF.